The source of this T cell receptor (beta chain) is a study of breast tumors, draining lymph nodes, adjacent tissues. This CDR3 is 15 amino acids long. CDR1 is DFQATT, CDR2 SNEGSKA, per germline (reference sequence). The J segment lost 4 bases and the V segment lost 1 base, leaving 8 bases of the junction unmatched. Breast cancer patients provided tissue from their axillary draining lymph nodes. MiXCR was run by TCRdb on the multiplex PCR reads, yielding one entry per CDR3 protein. This table holds 190,000 or so distinct CDR3 sequences, roughly 31% found once. Points on this clonotype: Given a much more abundant clone one base away, this may be a read error.

Sequenced material: axillary lymph node tissue. The chain is built from TRBV20-1 and TRBJ1-2; TRBD1 agrees at 8 bases. The clonotype originates from a female donor with breast cancer. Some clones in this sample may be carry-over from other donors' samples. CDR3: CSARGPDRGAYGYTF. For the CDR3, the DNA is TGCAGTGCTAGAGGTCCCGACAGGGGCGCCTATGGCTACACCTTC.